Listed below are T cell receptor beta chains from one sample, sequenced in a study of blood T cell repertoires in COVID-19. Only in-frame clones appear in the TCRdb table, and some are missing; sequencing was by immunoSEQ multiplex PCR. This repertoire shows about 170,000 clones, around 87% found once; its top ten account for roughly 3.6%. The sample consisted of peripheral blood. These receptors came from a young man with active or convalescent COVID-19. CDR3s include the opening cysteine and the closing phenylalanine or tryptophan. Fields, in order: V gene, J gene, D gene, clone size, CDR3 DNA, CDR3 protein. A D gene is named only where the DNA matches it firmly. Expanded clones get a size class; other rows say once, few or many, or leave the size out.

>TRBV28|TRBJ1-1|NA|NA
TGTGCCAGCAGTCGGCAGGGTGACACTGAAGCTTTCTTT
CASSRQGDTEAFF
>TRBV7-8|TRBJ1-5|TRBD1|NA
TGTGCCAGCAGCAAAGACAGGGGACCGAATCAGCCCCAGCATTTT
CASSKDRGPNQPQHF
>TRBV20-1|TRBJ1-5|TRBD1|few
TGCAGTGCTAGTCTCAGGGGGCCGGGACAGCCCCAGCATTTT
CSASLRGPGQPQHF
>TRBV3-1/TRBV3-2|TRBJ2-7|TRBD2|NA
TGTGCCAGCAGCCAAGGTATATCTAGCGGCTACGAGCAGTACTTC
CASSQGISSGYEQYF
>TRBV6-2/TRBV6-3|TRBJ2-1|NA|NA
TGTGCCAGCAGTTACGACGCGGAGGTTTGGTACTCCTACAATGAGCAGTTCTTC
CASSYDAEVWYSYNEQFF
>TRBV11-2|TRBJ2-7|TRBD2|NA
TGTGCCAGCAGCTCCCCTGGGCTAGCGGGAGTCCCCTACGAGCAGTACTTC
CASSSPGLAGVPYEQYF
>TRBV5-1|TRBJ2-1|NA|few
TGCGCCAGCAGCTTGAGGGGCTCCTACAATGAGCAGTTCTTC
CASSLRGSYNEQFF
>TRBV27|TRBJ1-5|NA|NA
TGTGCCAGCAGTTTTGGCACCAATCAGCCCCAGCATTTT
CASSFGTNQPQHF
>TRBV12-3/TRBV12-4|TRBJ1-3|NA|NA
TGTGCCAGCCGATACTCGGGTGGAAACACCATATATTTT
CASRYSGGNTIYF
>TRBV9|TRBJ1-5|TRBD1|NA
TGTGCCAGCAGCGGCGGACAGGGCGGTCAGCCCCAGCATTTT
CASSGGQGGQPQHF
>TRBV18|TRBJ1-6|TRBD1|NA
TGTGCCAGCTCACCATTAGAGGGGGCTGATAATTCACCCCTCCACTTT
CASSPLEGADNSPLHF
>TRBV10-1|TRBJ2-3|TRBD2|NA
TGCGCCAGCAGTGAAGCTAGCGGGGGCCCAGGAAATACGCAGTATTTT
CASSEASGGPGNTQYF
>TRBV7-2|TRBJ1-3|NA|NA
TGTGCCAGCAGCTTCAGGCCTGGAAACACCATATATTTT
CASSFRPGNTIYF
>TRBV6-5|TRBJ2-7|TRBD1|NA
TGTGCCAGCAGCCGGGACAGGGATGCCGAGCAGTACTTC
CASSRDRDAEQYF
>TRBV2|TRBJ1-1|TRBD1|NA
TGTGCCAGCAGAAACAGGGGAAAGGGAGGCACTGAAGCTTTCTTT
CASRNRGKGGTEAFF
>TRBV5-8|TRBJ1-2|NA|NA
TGTGCCAGCAGCTTGGAGGACAGCTTCTATGGCTACACCTTC
CASSLEDSFYGYTF
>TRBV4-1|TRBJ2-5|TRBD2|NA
TGCGCCAGCAGCCAGATTAGCGGGGGGCGAGAGACCCAGTACTTC
CASSQISGGRETQYF
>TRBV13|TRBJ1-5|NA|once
TGTGCCAGCAGCTTAGGGGGAGGCAATCAGCCCCAGCATTTT
CASSLGGGNQPQHF
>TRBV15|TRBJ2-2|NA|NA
TGTGCCACCAGCAGAGATCGGCAGGGCCCAACCGGGGAGCTGTTTTTT
CATSRDRQGPTGELFF
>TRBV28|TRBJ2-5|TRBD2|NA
TGTGCCAGCAGTTTATACCTAGCGGGGGAGGCAGAGACCCAGTACTTC
CASSLYLAGEAETQYF
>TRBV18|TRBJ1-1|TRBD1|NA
TGTGCCAGCTCAACCCTCCAGGGGGCGATCTTTACTGAAGCTTTCTTT
CASSTLQGAIFTEAFF
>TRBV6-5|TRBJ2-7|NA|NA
TGTGCCAGCAGTTACTCGTTCTCCGGGGCCTACGAGCAGTACTTC
CASSYSFSGAYEQYF
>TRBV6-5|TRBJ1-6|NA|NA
TGTGCCAGCGCCGGGACTGCGACTTCACCCCTCCACTTT
CASAGTATSPLHF
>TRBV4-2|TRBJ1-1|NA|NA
TGTGCCAGCAGCCAAGGAGGGGGATACACTGAAGCTTTCTTT
CASSQGGGYTEAFF
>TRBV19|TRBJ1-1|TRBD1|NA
TGTGCCAGTAGTAGGGACAGGATGAACACTGAAGCTTTCTTT
CASSRDRMNTEAFF
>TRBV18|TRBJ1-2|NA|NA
TGTGCCAGCTCACCAGTTCCCTTACCCCATAGATATGGCTACACCTTC
CASSPVPLPHRYGYTF
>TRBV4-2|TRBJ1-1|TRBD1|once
TGTGCCAGCAGCCAAGCACAGGGGGACAAGAACACTGAAGCTTTCTTT
CASSQAQGDKNTEAFF
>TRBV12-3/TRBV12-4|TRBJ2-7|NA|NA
TGTGCCAGCAGTTTAGTCGGGGACGAGCAGTACTTC
CASSLVGDEQYF
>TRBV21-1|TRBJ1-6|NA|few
TGTGCCAGCAGCAAAGGGGCAGGGGAGGGAATTTCACCCCTCCACTTT
CASSKGAGEGISPLHF
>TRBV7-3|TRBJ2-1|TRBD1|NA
TGTGCCAGCAGCTTACGTCAGAACAGGGGGCTGAGCTCCTACAATGAGCAGTTCTTC
CASSLRQNRGLSSYNEQFF
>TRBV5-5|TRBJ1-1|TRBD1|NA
TGTGCCAGCAGTCCCGGGACAGCGAACACTGAAGCTTTCTTT
CASSPGTANTEAFF
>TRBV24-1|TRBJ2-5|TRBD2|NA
TGTGCCACCAGTGATGTTCCGGCCCGGCGGCTAGCGGGCTACCAAGAGACCCAGTACTTC
CATSDVPARRLAGYQETQYF
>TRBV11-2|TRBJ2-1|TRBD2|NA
TGTGCCAGCAGCTTTACTAGCGGGGGGGCCTTAAATGAGCAGTTCTTC
CASSFTSGGALNEQFF
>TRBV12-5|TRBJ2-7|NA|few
TGTGCTAGTGGTTTGTTTGGGATTGGAGGAGGGGAGCAGTACTTC
CASGLFGIGGGEQYF
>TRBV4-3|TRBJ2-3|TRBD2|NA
TGCGCCAGCAGCCAAGACTCCCACGGGGGACTAGCGGGCACAGATACGCAGTATTTT
CASSQDSHGGLAGTDTQYF